The T cell receptor (beta chain) under discussion was sequenced for a study of tumor-infiltrating lymphocytes in primary liver carcinoma (dated by TCRdb to 2016 to 2017). Looking at the study overall: Between November 2015 and March 2016, a few patients in China with histopathologically diagnosed primary liver carcinoma had surgical resection. Hepatocellular carcinoma (four) or combined HCC and intrahepatic cholangiocarcinoma (one) was present in the five patients, who were three men and two women aged 30 to 69 years. The five patients had tumors of stage T1-T3 N0M0, with maximum diameters ranging from 4.2 to 10 cm. Each sample produced about 3.5 to 7.5 million productive TCRbeta reads, and read depth showed no significant difference between tissue types. The study combined TCRbeta repertoire sequencing, expression microarrays and whole-exome sequencing across five regions of each liver tumor, with adjacent normal tissue and blood. A total of 35 or so specimens from 5 patients went through TCRbeta repertoire sequencing, namely 25 tumor regions, 5 adjacent noncancerous liver tissues and 5 peripheral blood samples. Technical replicate repertoires showed high reproducibility, with mean shared-clone rates about 0.88 and correlation coefficients above 0.95. General conclusions and limits of the study: Only four or five patients were included in the study, and the authors note that the findings should be validated in a larger study. Compared with blood, tumors had a significantly larger share of the repertoire taken up by the top 250 clones (p = 0.039). Pairs of tumor regions showed greater repertoire overlap (mean roughly 35%) than tumor-adjacent pairs (approximately 17%) or tumor-blood pairs (around 15%), which is consistent with antigen-driven expansion. Comparison of CD4+ and CD8+ T cell repertoires was precluded by the use of bulk unsorted samples. Only the TCR beta chain was sequenced, which likely underestimates true repertoire diversity because unpaired alpha chains were not captured.

Counted from cysteine to phenylalanine, this CDR3 has 17 amino acids. Just CDR3 DNA is preserved here, 51 bases in frame from base 1. CDR1 and CDR2 are drawn from the germline V gene: MNHEY, SVGAGI. Starting from around 520 ng total RNA, TCRbeta-specific cDNA was produced by reverse transcription with a constant-region primer and ProtoScript II reverse transcriptase. The TCRbeta libraries were prepared through three rounds of nested multiplex PCR following a slightly modified ARM-PCR procedure. The first two PCR rounds used multiplex TRBV1-TRBV30 forward primers with a Cbeta reverse primer, each for roughly 10 cycles. Sample barcodes and Illumina adapters were attached in a final 25-cycle PCR using Deep VentR polymerase. Before sequencing, amplicons between 200 and 500 bp were purified from gel using a QIAquick gel extraction kit. TCRbeta amplicons were sequenced on an Illumina HiSeq 2500 with 250-bp paired-end reads. As for the original processing: Trimmomatic v0.33 was used to quality-trim the reads, and FLASH v1.2.11 was used to merge paired reads so that full CDR3 sequences could be recovered. V, D and J germline segments were assigned to the rearranged TCRbeta sequences using MiGEC v1.2.1b. Clonotype statistics and Shannon-Wiener diversity indices were computed with VDJtools v1.0.0. To cut down on sampling bias, every analysis after diversity analysis relied on just the 250 most abundant clonotypes from each sample. TCRdb's own reprocessing of the public reads used fastp at Q25 and MiXCR and kept productive beta chains. Duplicate CDR3 protein sequences are folded into a single record with the most common DNA and genes. The V and J calls were determined by TCRdb, not by the authors. The sample yields approximately 340,000 distinct CDR3 sequences; about two thirds were counted once. 5.5% to 7% of the sample lies in the top ten.

With regard to this clonotype: What antigen it recognizes has not been identified. The junction shows a germline mismatch at one end, possibly a read error.

Blood RNA was extracted from unsorted whole blood using TRIzol reagent, and germline DNA was obtained with the DNeasy Blood & Tissue kit. At the time of sampling, the patients were treatment-naive and had chronic HBV infection. Before surgery, four milliliters of peripheral blood were collected into K2EDTA tubes. Recombination joined TRBV6-5 with TRBJ2-7; TRBD1 could be the D gene, as 7 bases match. Material for sequencing was peripheral blood. This receptor was obtained from a man aged 40-55 years with primary liver carcinoma and hepatitis B virus infection. The DNA sequence is as follows: TGTGCCAGCAGTTACTCGAAATCCAGGGGGGTCGGCTACAAGCAGTACTTC. Its coded protein is CASSYSKSRGVGYKQYF.